This T cell receptor beta chain was captured in a study of cytomegalovirus exposure and HLA in healthy donors. Findings and limits, study-wide: Beyond CMV serostatus, there was no information to go on about immune exposure. In a later analysis, V- and J-gene trimming of beta chains associated with a DCLRE1C missense variant, replicated independently. Later work showed greater clonal expansion in HLA-associated TCR beta chains than in equally common others.

On this clone itself: The antigen is undetermined.

PCR employed 60 Vbeta and 13 Jbeta primers. Profiled with immunoSEQ multiplex PCR; TCRdb holds only in-frame clones, not every one. The sample consists of about 150,000 clones, roughly 80% of them appearing once. This CDR3 has 14 residues. Per germline, CDR1 MNHNS and CDR2 SASEGT. V lost 0 bases and J 8 bases, leaving 8 bases between the germline ends. The sequenced material came from PBMCs. The TCR was taken from a man aged 18 to 29 in good health and CMV-seronegative. The rearrangement links TRBV6-1 to TRBJ1-6, with D hard to call. The CDR3 loop is CASSEASGYSPLHF. The CDR3 coding sequence is TGTGCCAGCAGTGAAGCCTCCGGGTATTCACCCCTCCACTTT.